This T cell receptor (beta chain) was recorded in a study of blood T cell repertoires in COVID-19. Whole-study context: From the United States, Italy and Spain came samples of acute and convalescent COVID-19. T cells, B-cell-depleted T cells, or PBMCs provided the cDNA or gDNA that served as material.

A Seattle source enrolled patients during active infection and followed them longitudinally. Methods used by the authors: Amplification from reference gene primers served as the basis for estimated nucleated cell counts. Produced via immunoSEQ multiplex PCR; TCRdb's table is partial and in-frame only. That table supplies the V and J calls and clone size; D and trimming were determined from the DNA. The data show around 180,000 clones, about three quarters seen once. Looked up from germline, CDR1 is SGHAT and CDR2 is FQNNGV. The ends lost 3 bases at V and 0 bases at J; junction bases unmatched: 3. The CDR3 runs 15 residues.

The J gene is TRBJ2-3, the V gene TRBV11-2, with 7 bases identical to TRBD2. This TCR was sampled from an elderly woman with COVID-19, enrolled during active disease. The sample consisted of peripheral blood. The CDR3 DNA is TGTGCCAGCAGCTTTTTTAGCGGGAGCACAGATACGCAGTATTTT. This codes for CASSFFSGSTDTQYF. Drawing the rest from reference TRBV11-2 and TRBJ2-3, the complete variable domain is EAGVAQSPRYKIIEKRQSVAFWCNPISGHATLYWYQQILGQGPKLLIQFQNNGVVDDSQLPKDRFSAERLKGVDSTLKIQPAKLEDSAVYLCASSFFSGSTDTQYFGPGTRLTVL.